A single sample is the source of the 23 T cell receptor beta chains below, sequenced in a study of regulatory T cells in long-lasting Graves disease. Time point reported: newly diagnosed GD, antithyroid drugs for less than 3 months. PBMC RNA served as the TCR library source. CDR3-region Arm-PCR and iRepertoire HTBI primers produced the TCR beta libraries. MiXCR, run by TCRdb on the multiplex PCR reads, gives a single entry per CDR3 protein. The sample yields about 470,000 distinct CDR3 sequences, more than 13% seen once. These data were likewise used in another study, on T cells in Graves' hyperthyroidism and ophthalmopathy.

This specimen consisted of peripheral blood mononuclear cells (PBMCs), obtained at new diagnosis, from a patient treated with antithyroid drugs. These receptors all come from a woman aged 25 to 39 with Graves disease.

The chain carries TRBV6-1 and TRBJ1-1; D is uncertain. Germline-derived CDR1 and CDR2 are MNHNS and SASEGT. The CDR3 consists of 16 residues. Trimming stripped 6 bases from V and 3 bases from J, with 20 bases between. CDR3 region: CASSLGLDLGDTEAFF. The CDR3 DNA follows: TGTGCCAGCAGCCTGGGTTTGGACCTCGGGGACACTGAAGCTTTCTTT.

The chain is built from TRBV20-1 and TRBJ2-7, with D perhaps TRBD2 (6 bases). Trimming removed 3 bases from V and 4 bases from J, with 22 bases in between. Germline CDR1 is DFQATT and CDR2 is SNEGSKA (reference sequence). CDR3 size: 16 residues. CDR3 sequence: CSASRAWGDPDYEQYF. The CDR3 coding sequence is TGCAGTGCTAGTAGGGCGTGGGGGGACCCTGATTACGAGCAGTACTTC.

The CDR3 sequence: CASSLPGRGTDTQYF. CDR3 sequence (DNA): TGTGCCAGCAGTTTACCAGGGAGGGGCACAGATACGCAGTATTTT. The rearrangement uses TRBV12-3 or TRBV12-4 and TRBJ2-3, with 7 bases fitting TRBD2. CDR3 size: 15 residues. The V segment lost 2 bases and the J segment 1 base; nucleotides outside the gene matches: 3.

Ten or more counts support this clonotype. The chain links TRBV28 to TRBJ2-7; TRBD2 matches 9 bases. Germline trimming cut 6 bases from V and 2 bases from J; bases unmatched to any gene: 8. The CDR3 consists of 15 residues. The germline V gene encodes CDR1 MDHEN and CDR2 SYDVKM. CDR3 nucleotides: TGTGCCAGCAGCTCCTTAGCGGGAGTCGCCTACGAGCAGTACTTC. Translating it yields CASSSLAGVAYEQYF.

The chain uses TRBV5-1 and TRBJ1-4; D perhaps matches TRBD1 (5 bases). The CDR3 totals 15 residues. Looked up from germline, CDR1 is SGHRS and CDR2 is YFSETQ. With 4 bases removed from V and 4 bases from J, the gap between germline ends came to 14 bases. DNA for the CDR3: TGCGCCAGCAGCGTTCGGGGGTTAGATAATGAAAAACTGTTTTTT. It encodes CASSVRGLDNEKLFF.

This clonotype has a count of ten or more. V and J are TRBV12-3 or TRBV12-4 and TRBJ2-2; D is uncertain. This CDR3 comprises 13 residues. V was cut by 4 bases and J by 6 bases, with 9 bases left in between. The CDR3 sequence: CASSSRYAGELFF. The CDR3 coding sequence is TGTGCCAGCAGTTCTAGGTACGCCGGGGAGCTGTTTTTT.

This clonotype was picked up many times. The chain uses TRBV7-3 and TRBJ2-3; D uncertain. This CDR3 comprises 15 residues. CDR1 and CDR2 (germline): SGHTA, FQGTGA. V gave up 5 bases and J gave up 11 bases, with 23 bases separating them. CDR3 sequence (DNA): TGTGCCAGCAGCCCCAAGGCGAGTGATTTAGCCGTGCAGTATTTT. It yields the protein CASSPKASDLAVQYF.

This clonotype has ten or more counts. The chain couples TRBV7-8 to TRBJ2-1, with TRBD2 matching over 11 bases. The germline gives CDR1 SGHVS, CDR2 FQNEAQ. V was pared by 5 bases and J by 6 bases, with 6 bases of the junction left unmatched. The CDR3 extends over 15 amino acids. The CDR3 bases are TGTGCCAGCAGCCCAAACGGACTAGCGGGCAATGAGCAGTTCTTC. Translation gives CASSPNGLAGNEQFF.

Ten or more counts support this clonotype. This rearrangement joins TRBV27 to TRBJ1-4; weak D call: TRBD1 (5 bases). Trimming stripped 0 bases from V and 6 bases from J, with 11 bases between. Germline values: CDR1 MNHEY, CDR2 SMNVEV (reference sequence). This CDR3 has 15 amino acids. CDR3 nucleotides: TGTGCCAGCAGTTTATCTCGGCGGGGACATGAAAAACTGTTTTTT. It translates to CASSLSRRGHEKLFF.

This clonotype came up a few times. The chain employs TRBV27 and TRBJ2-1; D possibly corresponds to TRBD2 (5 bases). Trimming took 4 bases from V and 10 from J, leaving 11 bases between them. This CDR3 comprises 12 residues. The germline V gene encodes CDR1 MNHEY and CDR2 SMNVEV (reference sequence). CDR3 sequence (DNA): TGTGCCAGCAGTTCACGGACTCTCGAGCAGTTCTTC. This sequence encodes CASSSRTLEQFF.

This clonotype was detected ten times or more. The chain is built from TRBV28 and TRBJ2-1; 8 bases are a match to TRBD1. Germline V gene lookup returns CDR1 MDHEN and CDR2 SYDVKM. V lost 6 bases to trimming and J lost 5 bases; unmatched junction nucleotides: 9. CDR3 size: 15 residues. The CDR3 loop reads CASRRQGNLDNEQFF. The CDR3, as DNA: TGTGCCAGCAGACGACAGGGGAACCTCGACAATGAGCAGTTCTTC.

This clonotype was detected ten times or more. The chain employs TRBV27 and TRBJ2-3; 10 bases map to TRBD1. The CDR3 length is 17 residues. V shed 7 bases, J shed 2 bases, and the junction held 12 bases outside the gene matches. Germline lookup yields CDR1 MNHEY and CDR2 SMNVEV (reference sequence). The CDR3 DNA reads TGTGCCAGCAAAGTAGGTGCCGGGACAGGGGACACAGATACGCAGTATTTT. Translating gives CASKVGAGTGDTDTQYF.

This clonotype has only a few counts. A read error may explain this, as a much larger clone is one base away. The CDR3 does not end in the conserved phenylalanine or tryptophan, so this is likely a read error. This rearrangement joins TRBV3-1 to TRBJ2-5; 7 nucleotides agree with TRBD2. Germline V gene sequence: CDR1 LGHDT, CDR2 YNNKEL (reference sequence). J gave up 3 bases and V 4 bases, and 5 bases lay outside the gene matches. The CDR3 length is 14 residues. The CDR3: CASSLRDYKETQYL. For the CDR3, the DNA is TGTGCCAGCAGCCTTCGGGACTACAAAGAGACCCAGTACCTC.

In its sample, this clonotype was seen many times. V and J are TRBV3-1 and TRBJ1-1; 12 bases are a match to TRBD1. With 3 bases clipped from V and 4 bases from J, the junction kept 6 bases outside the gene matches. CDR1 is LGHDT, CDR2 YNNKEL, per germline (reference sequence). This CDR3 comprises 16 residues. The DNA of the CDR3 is TGTGCCAGCAGCCATGGGACAGGGGGCGCGGGCACTGAAGCTTTCTTT. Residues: CASSHGTGGAGTEAFF.

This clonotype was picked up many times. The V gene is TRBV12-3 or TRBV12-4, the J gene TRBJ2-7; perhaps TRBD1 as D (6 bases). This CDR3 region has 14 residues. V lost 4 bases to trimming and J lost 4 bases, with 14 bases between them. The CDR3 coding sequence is TGTGCCAGCAGTTACCAACAGGGATCATACGAGCAGTACTTC. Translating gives CASSYQQGSYEQYF.

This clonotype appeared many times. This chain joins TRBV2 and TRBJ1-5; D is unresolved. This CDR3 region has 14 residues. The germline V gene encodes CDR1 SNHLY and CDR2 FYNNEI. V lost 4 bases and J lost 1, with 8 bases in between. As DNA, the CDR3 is TGTGCCAGCAGTGCAGCAGTCAGCAATCAGCCCCAGCATTTT. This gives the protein CASSAAVSNQPQHF.

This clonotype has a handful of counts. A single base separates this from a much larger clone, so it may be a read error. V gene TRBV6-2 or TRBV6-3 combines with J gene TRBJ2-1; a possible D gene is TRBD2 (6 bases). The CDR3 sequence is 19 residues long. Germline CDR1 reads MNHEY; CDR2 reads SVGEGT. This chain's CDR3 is CASSYSKGSGRLSYNGQFF. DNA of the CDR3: TGTGCCAGCAGTTACTCGAAGGGTAGCGGAAGACTCTCCTACAATGGGCAGTTCTTC.

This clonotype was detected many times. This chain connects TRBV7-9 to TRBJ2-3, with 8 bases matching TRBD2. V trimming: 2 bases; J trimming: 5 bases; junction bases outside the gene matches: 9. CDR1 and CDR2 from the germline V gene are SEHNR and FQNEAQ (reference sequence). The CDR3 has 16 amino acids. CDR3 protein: CASSLTSGSWGDTQYF. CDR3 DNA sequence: TGTGCCAGCAGCTTAACTAGCGGTTCCTGGGGAGATACGCAGTATTTT.

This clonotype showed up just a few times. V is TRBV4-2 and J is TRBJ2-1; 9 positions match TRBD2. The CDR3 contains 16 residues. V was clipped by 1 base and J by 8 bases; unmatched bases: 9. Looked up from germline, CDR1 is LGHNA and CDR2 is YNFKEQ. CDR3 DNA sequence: TGTGCCAGCAGCCAAGTTAGCCTAGCGGGATTGGATGAGCAGTTCTTC. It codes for CASSQVSLAGLDEQFF.

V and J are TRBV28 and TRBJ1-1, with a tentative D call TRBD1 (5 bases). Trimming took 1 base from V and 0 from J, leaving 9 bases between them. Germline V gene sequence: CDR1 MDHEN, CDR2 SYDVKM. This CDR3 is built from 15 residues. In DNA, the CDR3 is TGTGCCAGCAGTTTATTGGGGACTGTGAACACTGAAGCTTTCTTT. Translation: CASSLLGTVNTEAFF. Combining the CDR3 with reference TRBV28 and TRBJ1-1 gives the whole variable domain DVKVTQSSRYLVKRTGEKVFLECVQDMDHENMFWYRQDPGLGLRLIYFSYDVKMKEKGDIPEGYSVSREKKERFSLILESASTNQTSMYLCASSLLGTVNTEAFFGQGTRLTVV.

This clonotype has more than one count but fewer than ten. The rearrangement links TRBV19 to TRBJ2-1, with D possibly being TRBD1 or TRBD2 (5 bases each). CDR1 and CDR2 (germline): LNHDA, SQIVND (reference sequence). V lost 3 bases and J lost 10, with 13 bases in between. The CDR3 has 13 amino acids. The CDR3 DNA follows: TGTGCCAGTAGTATCTCGGGGCTTGGAGAGCAGTTCTTC. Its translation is CASSISGLGEQFF.

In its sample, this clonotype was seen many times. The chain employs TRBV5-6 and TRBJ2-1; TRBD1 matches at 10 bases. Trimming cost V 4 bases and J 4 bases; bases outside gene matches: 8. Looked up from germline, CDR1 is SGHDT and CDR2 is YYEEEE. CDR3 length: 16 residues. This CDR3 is CASSGGVDRGYNEQFF. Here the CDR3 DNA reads TGTGCCAGCAGCGGGGGGGTGGACAGGGGGTACAATGAGCAGTTCTTC.

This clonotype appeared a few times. The DNA for the CDR3 is TGTGCCAGCTCACGACTGGAAACGGACTATGGCTACACCTTC. Amino acids: CASSRLETDYGYTF. The chain employs TRBV18 and TRBJ1-2; no firm D call. CDR1 and CDR2 (germline): KGHSH, LQKENI. The CDR3 loop spans 14 amino acids. Trimming shortened V by 4 bases and J by 3 bases, and 12 bases separated the two germline ends.